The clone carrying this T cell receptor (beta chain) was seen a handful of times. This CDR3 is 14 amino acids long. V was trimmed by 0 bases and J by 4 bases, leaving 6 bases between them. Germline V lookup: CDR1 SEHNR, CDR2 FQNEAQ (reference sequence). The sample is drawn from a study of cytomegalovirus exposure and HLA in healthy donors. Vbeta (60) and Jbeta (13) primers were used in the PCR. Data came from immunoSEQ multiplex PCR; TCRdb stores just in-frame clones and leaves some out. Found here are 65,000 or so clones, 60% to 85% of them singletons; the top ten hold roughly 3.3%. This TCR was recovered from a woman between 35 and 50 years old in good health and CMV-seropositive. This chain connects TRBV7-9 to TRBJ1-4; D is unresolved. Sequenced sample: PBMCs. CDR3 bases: TGTGCCAGCAGCTTAGCTCCTGTTAATGAAAAACTGTTTTTT. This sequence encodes CASSLAPVNEKLFF.